This TCR beta chain emerged from a study of blood T cell repertoires in COVID-19. The overall study: The analysed material was cDNA or gDNA that came from T cells, B-cell-depleted T cells, or PBMCs.

The method was immunoSEQ multiplex PCR; TCRdb's version includes in-frame clones alone and lacks a portion of them. The profile shows about 170,000 clones, approximately 84% of them singletons. Germline CDR1 reads SEHNR; CDR2 reads FQNEAQ (reference sequence). The CDR3 covers 14 residues. Trimming removed 2 bases from V and 4 bases from J; junction bases left unmatched: 0. The V call is TRBV7-9, the J call TRBJ2-3; TRBD2 agrees at 10 bases. The origin of this receptor is a woman aged 80 or over with COVID-19, enrolled during active disease. The sample consisted of peripheral blood. CDR3 sequence reads: CASSLTSGADTQYF. The CDR3 DNA follows: TGTGCCAGCAGCTTAACTAGCGGGGCAGATACGCAGTATTTT.